This TCR beta chain came from a study of T cells expressing NK-cell markers. Study-wide context: Within the sequenced cohort of eight donors, seven exhibited HCMV seropositivity and one was seronegative.

Germline lookup yields CDR1 PRHDT and CDR2 FYEKMQ (reference sequence). The length of the CDR3 is 17 residues. Study conclusions and caveats: NKG2C+ dominant clonotypes from more than 5 donors made up about 1.0-7.5% of CD8+ T cells. A few of the donors also had these clonotypes leading their CD3+CD56-NKG2C+ fraction.

Concerning this clonotype itself: Its target is unknown.

5'RACE template switching built TCR beta cDNA with unique molecular identifiers. After re-calling the 5' RACE reads, TCRdb lists one entry per CDR3 protein, DNA absent. The listing contains nearly 8,000 distinct CDR3 sequences. This clonotype was sampled from a man between 18 and 29 years old in good health. The source material was blood T cells: a sorted CD56 or NKG2C T cell subset, CD4+ or CD8+ T cells, or bulk PBMC T cells (not recorded which). J is TRBJ2-7 and V is TRBV13; TCRdb's D gene call, TRBD1, goes unchecked for lack of DNA. CDR3: CASSLKYRDRAPGEQYF. Using reference TRBV13 and TRBJ2-7 for the parts outside the CDR3, the full variable domain is AAGVIQSPRHLIKEKRETATLKCYPIPRHDTVYWYQQGPGQDPQFLISFYEKMQSDKGSIPDRFSAQQFSDYHSELNMSSLELGDSALYFCASSLKYRDRAPGEQYFGPGTRLTVT.